This T cell receptor beta chain was sequenced in a study of blood T cell repertoires in COVID-19. Across the study: Italy, Spain and the United States were the sources of the convalescent and acute COVID-19 samples. In each case, the material was cDNA or gDNA derived from T cells, B-cell-depleted T cells, or PBMCs.

Methods used by the authors: Counts of nucleated cells, estimated from reference gene primer amplification, were obtained. Method: immunoSEQ multiplex PCR; TCRdb's copy keeps in-frame clones and lacks some. From that table come the V and J calls and clone size; the DNA was used to work out D and trimming. This sample has more than 75,000 clones, with about 80% found just once. The germline gives CDR1 MNHNS, CDR2 SASEGT. The V and J ends lost 2 bases and 4 bases respectively, with 14 bases between them. CDR3 size: 15 residues. The sample comprised peripheral blood. The chain employs TRBV6-1 and TRBJ1-1; possibly TRBD1 for D (6 bases). This clonotype was obtained from a human donor in a cohort sampled during active COVID-19. The DNA for the CDR3 is TGTGCCAGCAGTGAAAGCCGGGGGGCCGGCACTGAAGCTTTCTTT. Translation: CASSESRGAGTEAFF.